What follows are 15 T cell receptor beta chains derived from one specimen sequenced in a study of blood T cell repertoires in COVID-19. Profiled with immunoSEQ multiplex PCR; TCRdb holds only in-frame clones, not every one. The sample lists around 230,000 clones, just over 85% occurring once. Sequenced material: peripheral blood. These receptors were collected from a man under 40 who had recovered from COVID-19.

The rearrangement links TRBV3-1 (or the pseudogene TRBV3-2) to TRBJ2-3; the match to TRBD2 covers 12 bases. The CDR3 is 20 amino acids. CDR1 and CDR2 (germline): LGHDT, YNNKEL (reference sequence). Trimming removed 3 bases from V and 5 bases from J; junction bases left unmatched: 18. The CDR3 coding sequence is TGTGCCAGCAGCCACGGGCTAGCGGGGGGGCGACGATCAGCCGGAGATACGCAGTATTTT. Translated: CASSHGLAGGRRSAGDTQYF.

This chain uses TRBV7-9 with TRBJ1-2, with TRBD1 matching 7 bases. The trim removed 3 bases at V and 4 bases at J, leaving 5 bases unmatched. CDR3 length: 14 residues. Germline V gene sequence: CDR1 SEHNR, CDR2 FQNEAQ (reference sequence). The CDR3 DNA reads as TGTGCCAGCAGCTTTTCCTACAGGGGCTATGGCTACACCTTC. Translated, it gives CASSFSYRGYGYTF. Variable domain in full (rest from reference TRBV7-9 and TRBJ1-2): DTGVSQNPRHKITKRGQNVTFRCDPISEHNRLYWYRQTLGQGPEFLTYFQNEAQLEKSRLLSDRFSAERPKGSFSTLEIQRTEQGDSAMYLCASSFSYRGYGYTFGSGTRLTVV.

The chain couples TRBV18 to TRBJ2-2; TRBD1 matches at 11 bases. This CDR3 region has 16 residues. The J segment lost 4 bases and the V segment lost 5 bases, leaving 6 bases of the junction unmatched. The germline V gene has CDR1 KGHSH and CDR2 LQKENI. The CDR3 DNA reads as TGTGCCAGCTCATCAGGACAGGGGGCCGGCACCGGGGAGCTGTTTTTT. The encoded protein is CASSSGQGAGTGELFF.

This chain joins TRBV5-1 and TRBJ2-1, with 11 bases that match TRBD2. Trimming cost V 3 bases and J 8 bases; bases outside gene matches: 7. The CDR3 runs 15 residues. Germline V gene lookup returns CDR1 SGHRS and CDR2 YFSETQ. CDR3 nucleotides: TGCGCCAGCAGCTCTTTAGCGGGGGGGCCGGATGAGCAGTTCTTC. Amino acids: CASSSLAGGPDEQFF.

The CDR3: CASSLGATNTEAFF. As DNA, the CDR3 is TGTGCCAGCAGTTTGGGGGCTACGAACACTGAAGCTTTCTTT. The chain combines TRBV11-2 with TRBJ1-1, with D maybe TRBD1 (6 bases). The germline V and J ends were trimmed by 6 bases and 1 base, with 12 bases remaining between them. CDR1 is SGHAT, CDR2 FQNNGV, per germline. The CDR3 spans 14 residues.

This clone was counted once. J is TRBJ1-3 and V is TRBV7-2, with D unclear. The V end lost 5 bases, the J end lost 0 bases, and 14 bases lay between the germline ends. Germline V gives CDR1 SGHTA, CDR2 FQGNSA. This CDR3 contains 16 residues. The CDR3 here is CASSPRRTRSGNTIYF. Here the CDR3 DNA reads TGTGCCAGCAGCCCTAGACGTACACGCTCTGGAAACACCATATATTTT.

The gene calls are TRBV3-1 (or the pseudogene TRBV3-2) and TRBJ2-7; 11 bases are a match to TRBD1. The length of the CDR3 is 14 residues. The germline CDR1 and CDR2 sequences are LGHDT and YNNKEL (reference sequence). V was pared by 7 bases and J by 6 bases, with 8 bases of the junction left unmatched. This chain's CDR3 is CASTTTGTGGEQYF. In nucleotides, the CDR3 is TGTGCCAGCACGACGACCGGGACAGGGGGCGAGCAGTACTTC.

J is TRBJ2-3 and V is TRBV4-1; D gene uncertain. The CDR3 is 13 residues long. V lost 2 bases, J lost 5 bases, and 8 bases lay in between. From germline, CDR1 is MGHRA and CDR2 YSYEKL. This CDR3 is CASSQTNRDTQYF. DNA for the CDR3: TGCGCCAGCAGCCAAACTAACCGAGATACGCAGTATTTT.

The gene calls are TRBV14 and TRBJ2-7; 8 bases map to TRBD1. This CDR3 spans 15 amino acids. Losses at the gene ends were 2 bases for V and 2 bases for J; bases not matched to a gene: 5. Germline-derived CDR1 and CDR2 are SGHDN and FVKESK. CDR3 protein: CASSQFRDRTYEQYF. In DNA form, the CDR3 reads TGTGCCAGCAGCCAATTCCGGGACAGGACCTACGAGCAGTACTTC.

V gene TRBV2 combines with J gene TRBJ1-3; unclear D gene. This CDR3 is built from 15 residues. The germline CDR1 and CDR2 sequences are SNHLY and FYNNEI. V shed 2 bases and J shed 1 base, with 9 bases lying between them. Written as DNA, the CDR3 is TGTGCCAGCAGTGAATTCCGACAATCTGGAAACACCATATATTTT. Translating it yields CASSEFRQSGNTIYF.

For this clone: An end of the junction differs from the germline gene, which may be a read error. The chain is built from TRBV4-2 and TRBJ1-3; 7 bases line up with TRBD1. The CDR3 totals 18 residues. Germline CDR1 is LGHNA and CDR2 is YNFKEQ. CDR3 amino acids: CASSQGVTGATSRNTIYF. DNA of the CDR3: TGTGCCAGCAGCCAGGGAGTTACAGGGGCCACCTCTCGAAACACCATATATTTT.

The CDR3 reads CASTKPQGGEAFF. The CDR3 coding sequence is TGTGCCAGCACCAAGCCCCAGGGAGGTGAAGCTTTCTTT. The chain is built from TRBV11-1 and TRBJ1-1; TRBD1 might be the D (5 bases). The CDR3 has 13 residues. The germline V and J ends were trimmed by 7 bases and 7 bases, with 16 bases remaining between them. The germline CDR1 and CDR2 sequences are SGHAT and FQDESV (reference sequence).

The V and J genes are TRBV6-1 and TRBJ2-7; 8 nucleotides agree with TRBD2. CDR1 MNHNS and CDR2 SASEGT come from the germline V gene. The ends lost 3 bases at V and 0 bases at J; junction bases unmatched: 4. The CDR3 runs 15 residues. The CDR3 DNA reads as TGTGCCAGCAGTGAGGGCACTAGCGGCTCCTACGAGCAGTACTTC. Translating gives CASSEGTSGSYEQYF.

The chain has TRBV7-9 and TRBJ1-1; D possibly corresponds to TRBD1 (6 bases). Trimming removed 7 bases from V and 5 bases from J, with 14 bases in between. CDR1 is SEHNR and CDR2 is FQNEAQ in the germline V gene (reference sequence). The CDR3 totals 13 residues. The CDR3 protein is CASIPGGGTEAFF. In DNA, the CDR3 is TGTGCCAGCATCCCGGGGGGCGGGACTGAAGCTTTCTTT. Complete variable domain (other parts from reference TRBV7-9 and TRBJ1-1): DTGVSQNPRHKITKRGQNVTFRCDPISEHNRLYWYRQTLGQGPEFLTYFQNEAQLEKSRLLSDRFSAERPKGSFSTLEIQRTEQGDSAMYLCASIPGGGTEAFFGQGTRLTVV.

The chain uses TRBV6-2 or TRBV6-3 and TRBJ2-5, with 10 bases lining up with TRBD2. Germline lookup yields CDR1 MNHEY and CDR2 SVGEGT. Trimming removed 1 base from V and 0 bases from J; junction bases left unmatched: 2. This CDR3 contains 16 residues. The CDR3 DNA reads TGTGCCAGCAGTTACTTACTAGCGGGAAACCAAGAGACCCAGTACTTC. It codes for CASSYLLAGNQETQYF.